This record concerns one T cell receptor (beta chain) sequence. Seattle researchers signed up patients amid active infection and tracked them longitudinally. This record comes from a study of blood T cell repertoires in COVID-19. For the study at large: Sites in the United States, Italy and Spain provided acute and convalescent COVID-19 samples. Sources were T cells, B-cell-depleted T cells, or PBMCs; the material itself was cDNA or gDNA.

Germline V gene data show CDR1 as SGHAT and CDR2 as FQNNGV. The CDR3 length is 12 residues. V shed 5 bases and J 7 bases; nucleotides not matched to a gene: 5. In the original analysis: The assay estimated nucleated cells by amplifying reference gene primers. The assay was immunoSEQ multiplex PCR, and TCRdb's table has in-frame clones only and misses some. That table gives V, J and clone size, and the DNA gave D and trimming. The sample carries about 160,000 clones, 70% to 85% recorded once. The sample taken for sequencing was peripheral blood. The V gene is TRBV11-2, the J gene TRBJ2-7, with 7 positions matching TRBD1. The sequence was obtained from a woman aged 40 to 50 with COVID-19, enrolled during active disease. CDR3 residues: CASSPQGWEQYF. In DNA form, the CDR3 reads TGTGCCAGCAGCCCACAGGGGTGGGAGCAGTACTTC. The full variable domain, rest sourced from reference TRBV11-2 and TRBJ2-7, is EAGVAQSPRYKIIEKRQSVAFWCNPISGHATLYWYQQILGQGPKLLIQFQNNGVVDDSQLPKDRFSAERLKGVDSTLKIQPAKLEDSAVYLCASSPQGWEQYFGPGTRLTVT.